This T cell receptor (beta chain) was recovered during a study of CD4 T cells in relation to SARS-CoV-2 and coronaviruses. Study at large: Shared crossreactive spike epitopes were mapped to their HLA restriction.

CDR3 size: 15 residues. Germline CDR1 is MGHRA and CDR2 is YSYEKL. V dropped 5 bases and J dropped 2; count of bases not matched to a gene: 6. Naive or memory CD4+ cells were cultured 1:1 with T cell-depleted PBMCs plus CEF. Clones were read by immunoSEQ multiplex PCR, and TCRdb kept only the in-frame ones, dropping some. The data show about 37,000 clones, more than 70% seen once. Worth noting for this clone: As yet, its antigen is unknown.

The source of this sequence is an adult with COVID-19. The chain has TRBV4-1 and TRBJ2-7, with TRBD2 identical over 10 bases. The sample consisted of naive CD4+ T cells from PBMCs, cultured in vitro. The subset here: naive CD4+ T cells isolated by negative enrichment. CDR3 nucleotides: TGCGCCAGCAGCACAGGACTAGCGGATACCTACGAGCAGTACTTC. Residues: CASSTGLADTYEQYF.